Listed here is a single T cell receptor beta chain. A junction boundary mismatches the germline segment, possibly from a read error. Germline values: CDR1 MDHEN, CDR2 SYDVKM. The CDR3 totals 12 residues. Source study methods: Estimation of nucleated cell counts relied on the amplification of reference gene primers. Sequencing used immunoSEQ multiplex PCR; TCRdb keeps in-frame clones, though not all of them. That table gives V, J and clone size, and the DNA gave D and trimming. The sample yields about 72,000 clones, around 90% seen once. This entry is derived from a study of blood T cell repertoires in COVID-19. Study overall: The study drew acute and convalescent COVID-19 samples from the United States, Italy and Spain. Sources were T cells, B-cell-depleted T cells, or PBMCs; the material itself was cDNA or gDNA.

This TCR was recovered from a human donor in a cohort sampled during active COVID-19. The sample consisted of peripheral blood. The V and J genes are TRBV28 and TRBJ2-7, with D unclear. DNA of the CDR3: TGTGCCAGCAGTTCCCAATTATACGAGCAATACTTC. It specifies CASSSQLYEQYF.